The 26 T cell receptor beta chains listed next were all sequenced from one sample in a study of cytomegalovirus exposure and HLA in healthy donors. Primers included in the PCR were 60 Vbeta and 13 Jbeta primers. Assay used: immunoSEQ multiplex PCR; TCRdb lists only in-frame clones, some missing. Counted here are around 90,000 clones, around nine tenths occurring once; the ten biggest clones make up about a tenth. Sequencing was done on a sample of PBMCs. These receptor sequences come from a man aged 30-40 years in good health and CMV-seropositive.

This rearrangement joins TRBV29-1 to TRBJ1-1, with D unresolved. The CDR3 is 14 residues long. In germline, CDR1 is SQVTM, CDR2 ANQGSEA. V was trimmed by 6 bases and J by 6 bases, leaving 20 bases between them. The CDR3 sequence: CSVGRQTLGAEAFF. The DNA of the CDR3 is TGCAGCGTGGGAAGGCAAACCCTCGGGGCTGAAGCTTTCTTT.

V usage is TRBV29-1 and J usage is TRBJ2-3; D is unresolved. V gave up 6 bases and J gave up 1 base, with 11 bases separating them. Per the germline V gene, CDR1 is SQVTM and CDR2 is ANQGSEA. The CDR3 length is 13 residues. CDR3 DNA sequence: TGCAGCGTCCGAAGAACTCGCACAGATACGCAGTATTTT. Protein sequence: CSVRRTRTDTQYF.

This chain uses TRBV19 with TRBJ1-1, with D maybe TRBD1 (6 bases). Trimming removed 3 bases from V and 0 bases from J, with 11 bases in between. The germline V gene has CDR1 LNHDA and CDR2 SQIVND (reference sequence). This CDR3 contains 15 residues. CDR3 region: CASSMGTGLNTEAFF. The CDR3 DNA reads as TGTGCCAGTAGTATGGGCACAGGGCTGAACACTGAAGCTTTCTTT.

The chain carries TRBV2 and TRBJ2-5, with 7 bases fitting TRBD2. This CDR3 has 13 residues. Germline V gene lookup returns CDR1 SNHLY and CDR2 FYNNEI. V gave up 6 bases and J gave up 5 bases; unmatched junction bases: 6. Here the CDR3 reads CASSRDYLETQYF. CDR3 DNA: TGTGCCAGCAGCCGGGACTACCTCGAGACCCAGTACTTC.

This chain connects TRBV25-1 to TRBJ2-5, with D perhaps matching TRBD2 (7 bases). V gave up 3 bases and J gave up 5 bases, with 10 bases separating them. Germline V gives CDR1 MGHDK, CDR2 SYGVNS. The CDR3 contains 13 residues. The CDR3 protein is CASSERGRETQYF. DNA for the CDR3: TGTGCCAGCAGTGAGCGGGGGCGGGAGACCCAGTACTTC.

The rearrangement uses TRBV12-5 and TRBJ2-1, with TRBD2 matching over 9 bases. Trimming removed 4 bases from V and 4 bases from J; junction bases left unmatched: 5. Looked up from germline, CDR1 is LGHNT and CDR2 is FRNRAP. The CDR3 is 15 amino acids. In DNA, the CDR3 is TGTGCTAGTGGTTCGGGACTAGCTTATTACAATGAGCAGTTCTTC. This gives the protein CASGSGLAYYNEQFF.

The chain couples TRBV5-6 to TRBJ1-2, with 11 bases aligning to TRBD1. Unmatched junction bases numbered 7, after V lost 0 bases and J lost 6 bases. The CDR3 runs to 16 residues. Per the germline V gene, CDR1 is SGHDT and CDR2 is YYEEEE. The CDR3 DNA reads as TGTGCCAGCAGCTTGGTTCTAGGACAGGGGGCGGATGGCTACACCTTC. Protein product: CASSLVLGQGADGYTF.

V is TRBV28 and J is TRBJ2-7; D possibly corresponds to TRBD1 (5 bases). V lost 1 base, J lost 2 bases, and 9 bases lay in between. From germline, CDR1 is MDHEN and CDR2 SYDVKM. This CDR3 region has 14 residues. The CDR3 spells CASSLSQAPYEQYF. CDR3 sequence (DNA): TGTGCCAGCAGTTTATCACAGGCCCCCTACGAGCAGTACTTC. Full variable domain (rest looked up from reference TRBV28 and TRBJ2-7): DVKVTQSSRYLVKRTGEKVFLECVQDMDHENMFWYRQDPGLGLRLIYFSYDVKMKEKGDIPEGYSVSREKKERFSLILESASTNQTSMYLCASSLSQAPYEQYFGPGTRLTVT.

This clone was counted a few times. CDR3 sequence (DNA): TGCGCCAGCAGCTTGGCCCCTAGCCGTGGCACTGAAGCTTTCTTT. Residues: CASSLAPSRGTEAFF. This sequence joins TRBV5-1 and TRBJ1-1; D not resolved. Germline-derived CDR1 and CDR2 are SGHRS and YFSETQ. V was trimmed by 0 bases and J by 4 bases, leaving 13 bases between them. This CDR3 is built from 15 residues.

V usage is TRBV18 and J usage is TRBJ2-7, with 7 bases identical to TRBD1. This CDR3 comprises 15 residues. CDR1 and CDR2 (germline): KGHSH, LQKENI. V dropped 4 bases and J dropped 3; count of bases not matched to a gene: 9. As DNA, the CDR3 is TGTGCCAGCTCACGGGAGACAGGGAACCTCTACGAGCAGTACTTC. Its translation is CASSRETGNLYEQYF.

The genes are TRBV6-5 and TRBJ2-2; 10 nucleotides align to TRBD2. Germline loops: CDR1 MNHEY, CDR2 SVGAGI. With V trimmed by 7 bases and J by 7 bases, 9 bases remained unmatched. This CDR3 has 15 amino acids. The CDR3 loop reads CASTVLAGANGELFF. The CDR3 bases are TGTGCCAGCACGGTTCTAGCGGGAGCCAACGGGGAGCTGTTTTTT.

This clone was detected once. The chain has TRBV4-1 and TRBJ1-2, with D perhaps TRBD1 (5 bases). CDR1 and CDR2 (germline): MGHRA, YSYEKL. Deletions cut 8 bases from V and 4 bases from J, with 23 bases between. The CDR3 consists of 16 residues. The DNA for the CDR3 is TGCGCCAGCCACGCGGCGGGGGGGAGGGGAGCCTATGGCTACACCTTC. Amino acids: CASHAAGGRGAYGYTF.

This clone has only one observation. J is TRBJ2-7 and V is TRBV5-1, with D uncertain. Trimming shortened V by 4 bases and J by 0 bases, and 5 bases separated the two germline ends. CDR1 is SGHRS and CDR2 is YFSETQ in the germline V gene. The CDR3 contains 12 residues. This CDR3 reads CASSLSSYEQYF. DNA of the CDR3: TGCGCCAGCAGCCTGAGCTCCTACGAGCAGTACTTC.

This chain joins TRBV28 and TRBJ1-2, with no clear D. Trimming took 7 bases from V and 10 from J, leaving 13 bases between them. The germline gives CDR1 MDHEN, CDR2 SYDVKM. CDR3 size: 11 residues. CDR3 sequence reads: CASKSGVLYTF. The CDR3 DNA reads TGTGCCAGCAAGAGTGGAGTACTCTACACCTTC.

The chain has TRBV5-1 and TRBJ1-2; 9 nucleotides match TRBD1. The CDR3 covers 17 residues. From germline, CDR1 is SGHRS and CDR2 YFSETQ. Germline trimming cut 1 base from V and 6 bases from J; bases unmatched to any gene: 13. The CDR3 bases are TGCGCCAGCAGCTTGATGGGACAGGGATGGGTAGGCGATGGCTACACCTTC. Protein product: CASSLMGQGWVGDGYTF.

The chain recombines TRBV5-1 with TRBJ1-1; D unresolved. Deletions cut 2 bases from V and 2 bases from J, with 13 bases between. CDR1 and CDR2 from the germline V gene are SGHRS and YFSETQ. The CDR3 extends over 15 amino acids. The CDR3 region has the DNA TGCGCCAGCAGCTTAATACAGCTTCCAAACACTGAAGCTTTCTTT. It is translated as CASSLIQLPNTEAFF.

The V and J genes are TRBV5-5 and TRBJ2-7; 12 nucleotides agree with TRBD1. V was clipped by 3 bases and J by 12 bases; unmatched bases: 13. The CDR3 extends over 15 amino acids. From germline, CDR1 is SGHKS and CDR2 YYEKEE (reference sequence). The CDR3 sequence: CASSWAGTGGVAGYF. The CDR3 DNA is TGTGCCAGCAGCTGGGCCGGGACAGGGGGCGTCGCGGGGTACTTC.

The chain carries TRBV7-8 and TRBJ2-3; 13 bases align to TRBD2. CDR3 length: 19 amino acids. Germline lookup yields CDR1 SGHVS and CDR2 FQNEAQ. V dropped 5 bases and J dropped 5; count of bases not matched to a gene: 16. The CDR3 is CASSKPGLAGVLRGDTQYF. The CDR3 coding sequence is TGTGCCAGCAGCAAACCTGGACTAGCGGGAGTCCTACGGGGAGATACGCAGTATTTT.

This clone was counted between two and nine times. The chain uses TRBV29-1 and TRBJ2-7; TRBD1 aligns across 9 bases. This CDR3 has 15 amino acids. V shed 1 base and J 4 bases; nucleotides not matched to a gene: 8. Germline values: CDR1 SQVTM, CDR2 ANQGSEA. CDR3 nucleotides: TGCAGCGTTGAAGTGAGGGACAGGGAAACATACGAGCAGTACTTC. This sequence encodes CSVEVRDRETYEQYF.

The chain combines TRBV21-1 with TRBJ2-7; the table names TRBD1, a call not compared with the DNA. TRBV21-1 corresponds to a pseudogene. The CDR3 is made up of 18 amino acids. The CDR3 coding sequence is TGTGCCAGCAGCAAAAAAACCCAGGGCAGGGGGCTTGTATGCGAGCAGTACTTC. As protein: CASSKKTQGRGLVCEQYF.

Written as DNA, the CDR3 is TGTGCCAGCAGGACTGGACTAGCGGGATTGACAGATACGCAGTATTTT. Encoded protein: CASRTGLAGLTDTQYF. The gene calls are TRBV28 and TRBJ2-3; 12 nucleotides align to TRBD2. This CDR3 region has 16 residues. Germline V lookup: CDR1 MDHEN, CDR2 SYDVKM. Trimming at V came to 6 bases and at J to 3 bases, leaving 7 bases not matched to a gene.

The genes are TRBV18 and TRBJ2-1, with TRBD2 matching over 14 bases. The CDR3 extends over 15 amino acids. CDR1 and CDR2 from the germline V gene are KGHSH and LQKENI. The ends lost 3 bases at V and 12 bases at J; junction bases unmatched: 7. CDR3 sequence reads: CASSPGTSGRVRQFF. CDR3 nucleotide sequence: TGTGCCAGCTCACCCGGGACTAGCGGGAGAGTACGGCAGTTCTTC.

CDR3 in amino acids: CASSVGGQGANYGYTF. For the CDR3, the DNA is TGCGCCAGCAGCGTGGGGGGACAGGGGGCTAACTATGGCTACACCTTC. This rearrangement joins TRBV5-1 to TRBJ1-2; 11 bases are a match to TRBD1. The CDR3 is 16 residues long. Losses at the gene ends were 4 bases for V and 0 bases for J; bases not matched to a gene: 5. In germline, CDR1 is SGHRS, CDR2 YFSETQ.

The chain recombines TRBV6-1 with TRBJ2-2; 8 positions agree with TRBD2. Germline CDR1 and CDR2: MNHNS and SASEGT. CDR3 length: 14 amino acids. V lost 8 bases to trimming and J lost 6 bases; unmatched junction nucleotides: 8. For the CDR3, the DNA is TGTGCCAGCGGAACCGGGACTAGAGCCGGGGAGCTGTTTTTT. Protein sequence: CASGTGTRAGELFF.

The chain links TRBV18 to TRBJ2-7; the D gene is possibly TRBD1 (6 bases). Germline V gene sequence: CDR1 KGHSH, CDR2 LQKENI. This CDR3 spans 14 amino acids. V lost 5 bases and J 2 bases, leaving 13 bases between the germline ends. CDR3 nucleotides: TGTGCCAGCTCAACTCCGGACAGAACCTACGAGCAGTACTTC. The encoded protein is CASSTPDRTYEQYF.

The chain has TRBV5-4 and TRBJ2-1, with D perhaps TRBD1 (6 bases). V was trimmed by 0 bases and J by 8 bases, leaving 15 bases between them. Germline-derived CDR1 and CDR2 are SGHNT and YYREEE (reference sequence). The CDR3 runs 15 residues. CDR3 loop: CASSLVGASQDEQFF. DNA of the CDR3: TGTGCCAGCAGCTTGGTGGGGGCTAGCCAAGATGAGCAGTTCTTC.